These T cell receptor beta chains were read from a single sample in a study of human T cells and chemical hapten exposure. TCRdb itself ran the RACE reads through MiXCR, one entry per CDR3 protein. The sample has 250,000 or so distinct CDR3 sequences, 7.5% to 8% seen once; the top ten hold more than 0.95%. The sample in question was whole blood, obtained in connection with sensitization to the hapten diphenylcyclopropenone (DPC). The receptors were gathered from a man younger than 30 with alopecia areata. Some clones in this sample may be carry-over from other donors' samples. The CDR3 runs from the conserved cysteine through the conserved F or W. A D gene is named only where the DNA matches it firmly. Only some rows state a clone size, as once, few, many or a class for expanded clones.

clone size	D gene	J gene	V gene	CDR3 protein	CDR3 DNA
few	.	TRBJ2-2	TRBV4-3	CASSQSVNTGELFF	TGCGCCAGCAGCCAATCAGTCAACACCGGGGAGCTGTTTTTT
.	TRBD1	TRBJ1-2	TRBV5-4	CASSLGRLGQSYGYTF	TGTGCCAGCAGCTTGGGTCGTTTGGGACAGTCCTATGGCTACACCTTC
.	.	TRBJ2-1	TRBV28	CASNRWGSSNEQFF	TGTGCCAGCAACCGGTGGGGTTCCTCCAATGAGCAGTTCTTC
few	.	TRBJ2-7	TRBV20-1	CSARDTESSYEQYF	TGCAGTGCTAGAGATACAGAGAGCTCCTACGAGCAGTACTTC
.	.	TRBJ1-1	TRBV29-1	CSVADHTEAFF	TGCAGCGTTGCGGACCACACTGAAGCTTTCTTT
few	TRBD1	TRBJ1-5	TRBV10-3	CAISGGQGENQPQHF	TGTGCCATCAGTGGGGGACAGGGGGAAAATCAGCCCCAGCATTTT
few	.	TRBJ2-5	TRBV7-2	CASSFNGGRTQDF	TGTGCCAGCAGCTTTAACGGGGGGCGGACGCAAGACTTC
few	TRBD1	TRBJ1-4	TRBV28	CASSVRTGGGNEKLFF	TGTGCCAGCAGTGTAAGAACAGGGGGCGGAAATGAAAAACTGTTTTTT
few	.	TRBJ1-2	TRBV6-5	CASSYSDRTYGYTF	TGTGCCAGCAGTTACTCCGACAGGACCTATGGCTACACCTTC
many	.	TRBJ2-3	TRBV9	CASSVRSGMPTDTQYF	TGTGCCAGCAGCGTTCGGTCGGGGATGCCCACAGATACGCAGTATTTT
few	.	TRBJ1-2	TRBV10-3	CAIRVIEYGYTF	TGTGCCATCAGGGTGATAGAATATGGCTACACCTTC
many	.	TRBJ2-3	TRBV12-3/TRBV12-4	CASSPSRAQYF	TGTGCCAGCAGTCCCTCGAGAGCGCAGTATTTT
few	.	TRBJ1-1	TRBV27	CASSFEANTEAFF	TGTGCCAGCAGTTTTGAAGCGAACACTGAAGCTTTCTTT
many	TRBD1	TRBJ2-1	TRBV10-3	CAIRGTANEQFF	TGTGCCATCAGAGGGACAGCCAATGAGCAGTTCTTC
.	TRBD2	TRBJ2-4	TRBV6-4	CASRDRLAGGPGDIQYF	TGTGCCAGCAGGGATCGACTAGCGGGGGGGCCTGGGGACATTCAGTACTTC
few	.	TRBJ1-5	TRBV7-8	CASSLVGGESNQPQHF	TGTGCCAGCAGCTTAGTCGGGGGTGAAAGCAATCAGCCCCAGCATTTT
few	TRBD2	TRBJ2-1	TRBV5-1	CASSPLGAGVDHNEQFF	TGCGCCAGCAGCCCGCTCGGAGCGGGGGTAGACCACAATGAGCAGTTCTTC
few	.	TRBJ2-1	TRBV10-3	CAISSTGTQYNEQFF	TGTGCCATCAGCTCCACCGGGACACAGTACAATGAGCAGTTCTTC
.	.	TRBJ1-2	TRBV12-3/TRBV12-4	CASSLNRVNYGYTF	TGTGCCAGCAGTTTGAACAGGGTAAACTATGGCTACACCTTC
.	TRBD2	TRBJ2-3	TRBV5-6	CASSLGLAGVDTQYF	TGTGCCAGCAGCTTGGGGCTAGCGGGGGTAGATACGCAGTATTTT
few	TRBD1	TRBJ1-1	TRBV12-3/TRBV12-4	CASSLWGQRNTEAFF	TGTGCCAGCAGTTTATGGGGACAGCGGAACACTGAAGCTTTCTTT
many	.	TRBJ1-5	TRBV7-2	CASSLQSNQPQHF	TGTGCCAGCAGCTTGCAGAGCAATCAGCCCCAGCATTTT
.	TRBD1	TRBJ1-2	TRBV27	CASSLLGQGAQANYGYTF	TGTGCCAGCAGTTTATTGGGACAGGGGGCGCAAGCTAACTATGGCTACACCTTC
.	.	TRBJ1-6	TRBV11-2	CASSFGGNPGSPLHF	TGTGCCAGCAGCTTTGGCGGGAACCCGGGATCACCCCTCCACTTT
few	TRBD2	TRBJ2-3	TRBV7-9	CASSRGGLSDTQYF	TGTGCCAGCAGCCGCGGGGGGCTTTCAGATACGCAGTATTTT
few	.	TRBJ2-7	TRBV27	CASSLLAVNSYEQYF	TGTGCCAGCAGTTTATTGGCAGTCAACTCCTACGAGCAGTACTTC
.	.	TRBJ1-1	TRBV12-3/TRBV12-4	CASSLILRDPEAFF	TGTGCCAGCAGTTTAATCCTGCGGGACCCTGAAGCTTTCTTT
many	.	TRBJ1-5	TRBV9	CASGDRQPQHF	TGTGCCAGCGGCGATCGACAGCCCCAGCATTTT
.	.	TRBJ1-1	TRBV29-1	CSVGAEAFF	TGCAGCGTTGGTGCTGAAGCTTTCTTT
few	.	TRBJ2-5	TRBV20-1	CSAREVETQYF	TGCAGTGCTAGAGAGGTAGAGACCCAGTACTTC
few	.	TRBJ2-3	TRBV6-2/TRBV6-3	CASSENRVYSTDTQYF	TGTGCCAGCAGTGAAAACAGGGTTTATAGCACAGATACGCAGTATTTT
.	TRBD1	TRBJ2-7	TRBV6-2/TRBV6-3	CASRRKQQGSHEQYF	TGTGCCAGCAGGAGGAAACAACAGGGGAGCCACGAGCAGTACTTC
few	TRBD1	TRBJ1-1	TRBV7-2	CASSRQGRDPEAFF	TGTGCCAGCAGCCGACAGGGTCGCGACCCTGAAGCTTTCTTT
few	.	TRBJ2-2	TRBV27	CASSIAPGSGELFF	TGTGCCAGCAGTATCGCCCCGGGCTCCGGGGAGCTGTTTTTT
few	TRBD2	TRBJ2-3	TRBV29-1	CSVEGGLAGGIYRQYF	TGCAGCGTTGAAGGCGGTCTAGCGGGGGGGATTTACAGGCAGTATTTT
.	TRBD2	TRBJ2-1	TRBV27	CASSLVLAGGPHEQFF	TGTGCCAGCAGCTTAGTCCTAGCGGGGGGGCCACATGAGCAGTTCTTC
.	.	TRBJ2-5	TRBV6-1	CASSGNQNQETQYF	TGTGCCAGCAGCGGGAACCAAAACCAAGAGACCCAGTACTTC
many	.	TRBJ2-3	TRBV5-6	CASSQQVFSDTQYF	TGTGCCAGCAGCCAACAGGTTTTTTCAGATACGCAGTATTTT
many	.	TRBJ1-1	TRBV27	CASSFGGYTEAFF	TGTGCCAGCAGTTTTGGGGGGTACACTGAAGCTTTCTTT
.	.	TRBJ1-5	TRBV27	CASSPGVTQPQHF	TGTGCCAGCAGCCCGGGGGTTACCCAGCCCCAGCATTTT
few	.	TRBJ1-2	TRBV6-5	CASSYGGDYGYTF	TGTGCCAGCAGTTACGGGGGGGACTATGGCTACACCTTC
many	.	TRBJ2-3	TRBV5-4	CASSLGMRFTDTQYF	TGTGCCAGCAGCTTGGGGATGCGGTTCACAGATACGCAGTATTTT